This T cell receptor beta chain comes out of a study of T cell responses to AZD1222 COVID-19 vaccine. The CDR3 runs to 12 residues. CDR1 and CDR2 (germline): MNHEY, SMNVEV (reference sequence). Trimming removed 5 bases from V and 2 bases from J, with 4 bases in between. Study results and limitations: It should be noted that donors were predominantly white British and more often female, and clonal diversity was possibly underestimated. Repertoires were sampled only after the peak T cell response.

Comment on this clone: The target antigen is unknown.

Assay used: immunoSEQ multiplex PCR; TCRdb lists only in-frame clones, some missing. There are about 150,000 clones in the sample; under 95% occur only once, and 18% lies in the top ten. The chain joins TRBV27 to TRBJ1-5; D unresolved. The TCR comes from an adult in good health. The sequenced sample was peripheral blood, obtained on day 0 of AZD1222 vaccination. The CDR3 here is CASSQGNQPQHF. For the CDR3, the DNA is TGTGCCAGCAGTCAGGGCAATCAGCCCCAGCATTTT.